These T cell receptor beta chains were read from a single sample in a study of cytomegalovirus exposure and HLA in healthy donors. Libraries were prepared by immunoSEQ multiplex PCR; TCRdb keeps only in-frame clonotypes and omits some of them. The sample lists 95,000 to 150,000 clones; more than 75% were seen once. The sequencing input was PBMCs. Every receptor here comes from a young woman in good health and CMV-seronegative. Each CDR3 is given with its conserved first and last residue. A D gene is named only where the DNA matches it firmly. Size tells how often a clone was seen (once, few, many) or the class of an expanded clone, and some rows leave it out.

>TRBV19|14|NA|TRBJ1-2|NA
TGTGCCAGCCTGGAAAGACAGGACTACTATGGCTACACCTTC
CASLERQDYYGYTF
>TRBV2|16|NA|TRBJ2-1|NA
TGTGCCAGCAGTGAAGCGCTGGTACTAGGAGGCAATGAGCAGTTCTTC
CASSEALVLGGNEQFF
>TRBV4-2|16|few|TRBJ2-5|TRBD1
TGTGCCAGCAGCCAGGGGACAGGGAACTTCCAAGAGACCCAGTACTTC
CASSQGTGNFQETQYF
>TRBV15|15|NA|TRBJ2-4|NA
TGTGCCACCAGCAGGGGGGGTACGGCCAAAAACATTCAGTACTTC
CATSRGGTAKNIQYF
>TRBV5-1|14|few|TRBJ2-1|NA
TGCGCCAGCAGCCTCTCTCTGGGGACTTCTGAGCAGTTCTTC
CASSLSLGTSEQFF
>TRBV5-1|17|NA|TRBJ1-2|TRBD1
TGCGCCAGCAGCCACCTAGGAGGGGGCAGGGGCGACTATGGCTACACCTTC
CASSHLGGGRGDYGYTF
>TRBV10-1|12|few|TRBJ2-7|NA
TGCGCCAGCAGTGAGAACAGGGACGAGCAGTACTTC
CASSENRDEQYF
>TRBV2|15|NA|TRBJ1-2|NA
TGTGCCAGCAGTGAGAAAGTAGGACTGGGCTATGGCTACACCTTC
CASSEKVGLGYGYTF
>TRBV7-9|18|NA|TRBJ1-5|TRBD1
TGTGCCAGCAGCCTCAGACAGGGGTCCCAGCCTGGCAATCAGCCCCAGCATTTT
CASSLRQGSQPGNQPQHF
>TRBV15|15|NA|TRBJ2-3|NA
TGTGCCACCAGCAGTGGAGACAGGTCCGCAGATACGCAGTATTTT
CATSSGDRSADTQYF
>TRBV13|13|NA|TRBJ2-5|TRBD2
TGTGCCAGCAGCTTGGCGGGGGAGGCGACCCAGTACTTC
CASSLAGEATQYF
>TRBV2|13|NA|TRBJ1-1|TRBD1
TGTGCCAGCAGGGGACAGGGGAACACTGAAGCTTTCTTT
CASRGQGNTEAFF
>TRBV6-6|14|NA|TRBJ2-7|TRBD1
TGTGCCAGCAGCCTAGGACAGGGGGCCTACGAGCAGTACTTC
CASSLGQGAYEQYF
>TRBV5-1|16|NA|TRBJ1-1|TRBD1
TGCGCCAGCAGCTTGGTGGCAGGGGGCCTGGACACTGAAGCTTTCTTT
CASSLVAGGLDTEAFF
>TRBV6-4|15|NA|TRBJ2-4|NA
TGTGCCAGCTCTTCCACCGGGACTCCCTCCGGGAGTCAGTACTTC
CASSSTGTPSGSQYF
>TRBV7-2|11|once|TRBJ1-1|NA
TGTGCCAGCAGCACCGGTACTGAAGCTTTCTTT
CASSTGTEAFF
>TRBV19|12|NA|TRBJ2-7|NA
TGTGCCAGCTCAGAGGTCTCCTACGAGCAGTACTTC
CASSEVSYEQYF
>TRBV29-1|18|NA|TRBJ1-1|TRBD1
TGCAGCGTCGGCGGGACAGGGGGCGCTGTAATGAAGAACACTGAAGCTTTCTTT
CSVGGTGGAVMKNTEAFF
>TRBV5-4|14|NA|TRBJ2-5|TRBD1
TGTGCCAGCAACGCCGGGACAGCCAAAGAGACCCAGTACTTC
CASNAGTAKETQYF
>TRBV13|14|NA|TRBJ2-1|TRBD1
TGTGCCAGCATAGATGCAGGGGGATACAATGAGCAGTTCTTC
CASIDAGGYNEQFF
>TRBV7-2|16|NA|TRBJ1-2|TRBD1
TGTGCCAGCACTCCATCCGGGACAGGGATCAACTATGGCTACACCTTC
CASTPSGTGINYGYTF
>TRBV30|13|NA|TRBJ2-1|NA
TGTGCCTGGAGTGTTAGTCACGCGAGGGTTCAGTTCTTC
CAWSVSHARVQFF
>TRBV2|15|NA|TRBJ1-2|TRBD1
TGTGCCAGCAGTGAAGGGACAGGGGGCAACTATGGCTACACCTTC
CASSEGTGGNYGYTF
>TRBV9|13|NA|TRBJ2-2|NA
TGTGCCAGCAGCGTAGGCGACACCGGGGAGCTGTTTTTT
CASSVGDTGELFF
>TRBV6-5|13|NA|TRBJ2-2|NA
TGTGCCAGCAGTCGCCCCGGGACCGGGGAGCTGTTTTTT
CASSRPGTGELFF
>TRBV6-5|16|NA|TRBJ2-7|NA
TGTGCCAGCAGTTACCAATCAACAGGGCCGACCTACGAGCAGTACTTC
CASSYQSTGPTYEQYF
>TRBV9|15|few|TRBJ1-1|TRBD1
TGTGCCAGCAGCGTAGCAGGGGGCGGTGGCACTGAAGCTTTCTTT
CASSVAGGGGTEAFF
>TRBV27|15|NA|TRBJ1-1|NA
TGTGCCAGCAGTGCCAACAGGGCGGGGAACACTGAAGCTTTCTTT
CASSANRAGNTEAFF
>TRBV5-1|15|few|TRBJ2-1|TRBD1
TGCGCCAGCAGACCTCCAGGGGGCTCCTACAATGAGCAGTTCTTC
CASRPPGGSYNEQFF
>TRBV5-1|15|NA|TRBJ2-1|NA
TGCGCCAGCAGCTCGGACAGTAGCTCCTACAATGAGCAGTTCTTC
CASSSDSSSYNEQFF
>TRBV4-3|15|NA|TRBJ2-1|NA
TGCGCCAGCAGCCAGGAACAGGGATCCTACAATGAGCAGTTCTTC
CASSQEQGSYNEQFF
>TRBV30|15|NA|TRBJ2-7|TRBD1
TGTGCCTGGAGCGGAAGGACAGGCGCATCCTACGAGCAGTACTTC
CAWSGRTGASYEQYF
>TRBV10-3|14|once|TRBJ2-2|NA
TGTGCCATCGGACCGGGACTCAACACCGGGGAGCTGTTTTTT
CAIGPGLNTGELFF